The clone carrying this T cell receptor (beta chain) was counted a few times. This sample was included in a study of cytomegalovirus exposure and HLA in healthy donors. 13 Jbeta primers and 60 Vbeta primers were used for the PCR. Assay used: immunoSEQ multiplex PCR; TCRdb lists only in-frame clones, some missing. The sample carries about 120,000 clones, roughly four fifths recorded once. CDR3 size: 14 residues. V lost 2 bases and J lost 3, with 10 bases in between. The germline V gene has CDR1 SGHTA and CDR2 FQGNSA. Sequenced: PBMCs. The genes are TRBV7-2 and TRBJ1-2; tentatively, D is TRBD1 (5 bases). This TCR came from a middle-aged man in good health and CMV-seronegative. The CDR3 DNA sequence: TGTGCCAGCAGCTTAATAGGGGTGGACTATGGCTACACCTTC. This translates into CASSLIGVDYGYTF.